A single sample is the source of the 5 T cell receptor beta chains below, sequenced in a study of vaccination effects on CD4 cells after COVID-19. The table came from immunoSEQ multiplex PCR; TCRdb's copy has only in-frame clones and leaves some out. Here the sample spans approximately 66,000 clones, over 75% being singletons. Their cognate antigens are unknown. It was after approximately 11 days of culture that CD4+ T cells were isolated. Of the BNT162b2 and mRNA-1273 vaccines, participants received two doses of one or the other. This specimen consisted of CD4+ T cells from PBMCs cultured without peptide, obtained after COVID-19 vaccination. These receptors originate from a human donor who received a COVID-19 vaccine.

The genes are TRBV18 and TRBJ2-7; tentative D call: TRBD2 (5 bases). The CDR3 spans 14 residues. Germline V gene data show CDR1 as KGHSH and CDR2 as LQKENI. Between the trimmed V and J ends, which lost 3 bases and 2 bases, there was a span of 11 bases. The CDR3 reads CASSPNHGTYEQYV. In nucleotides, the CDR3 is TGTGCCAGCTCACCGAATCACGGGACCTACGAGCAGTACGTC.

The chain uses TRBV5-1 and TRBJ1-5; 8 bases align to TRBD1. Germline assignment: CDR1 SGHRS and CDR2 YFSETQ. This CDR3 contains 17 residues. The trim removed 4 bases at V and 3 bases at J, leaving 12 bases unmatched. CDR3 DNA: TGCGCCAGCAGCCCTGGGGGACAGGTCCCTTTCAATCAGCCCCAGCATTTT. Translating it yields CASSPGGQVPFNQPQHF. The variable domain in full, completed from reference TRBV5-1 and TRBJ1-5, reads KAGVTQTPRYLIKTRGQQVTLSCSPISGHRSVSWYQQTPGQGLQFLFEYFSETQRNKGNFPGRFSGRQFSNSRSEMNVSTLELGDSALYLCASSPGGQVPFNQPQHFGDGTRLSIL.

The chain joins TRBV6-5 to TRBJ2-7; possible D gene TRBD1, 5 bases. The germline V and J ends were trimmed by 6 bases and 3 bases, with 12 bases remaining between them. CDR1 is MNHEY and CDR2 is SVGAGI in the germline V gene. This CDR3 contains 13 residues. In DNA form, the CDR3 reads TGTGCCAGCAGCCTAGGACACCTCTACGAGCAGTACGTC. Encoded protein: CASSLGHLYEQYV.

V and J are TRBV15 and TRBJ2-5, with D possibly TRBD2 on 5 matching bases. Germline V gene sequence: CDR1 LNHNV, CDR2 YYDKDF (reference sequence). Trimming left V 7 bases short and J 5 bases short, with 14 bases between. The CDR3 totals 13 residues. The CDR3 region has the DNA TGTGCCACCATGCAACGAGGGCTGGAGACCCAGTACTTC. Translated: CATMQRGLETQYF.

This clone was recorded once. This chain links TRBV7-3 with TRBJ2-1, with 10 bases matching TRBD2. The V segment lost 2 bases and the J segment 8 bases; nucleotides outside the gene matches: 6. The CDR3 runs 15 residues. CDR1 SGHTA and CDR2 FQGTGA come from the germline V gene. The CDR3 nucleotides are TGTGCCAGCAGCTTAGGAGCGGGGGGGTACGATGAGCAGTTCTTC. Amino acid sequence: CASSLGAGGYDEQFF.